These T cell receptor beta chains were read from a single sample in a study of Ad26.COV2.S vaccination and SARS-CoV-2 variants. Using immunoSEQ multiplex PCR, the repertoire was profiled, and TCRdb retains in-frame clones only, with some absent. The data contain about 320,000 clones, 85% of them singletons. The sequenced sample was peripheral blood, obtained in a trial of Ad26.COV2.S vaccine versus placebo. The receptors stem from a person aged 18 to 59 who received the Ad26.COV2.S COVID-19 vaccine or a placebo. The CDR3 runs from the conserved cysteine through the conserved F or W. D genes are given only for firm matches. A clone size is listed for some rows: how often the clone was seen (once, few, many), or a class if it is expanded.

V gene	clone size	J gene	D gene	CDR3 DNA	CDR3 protein
TRBV5-1	-	TRBJ2-5	TRBD1	TGCGCCAGCAGAGTGGGGACAGCAGAGACCCAGTACTTC	CASRVGTAETQYF
TRBV7-8	-	TRBJ1-1	-	TGTGCCAGCAGCCACGGGGCAGGGAACACTGAAGCTTTCTTT	CASSHGAGNTEAFF
TRBV5-4	few	TRBJ2-5	-	TGTGCCAGCAGCTTGGGGGGGGACCAGCCGAACCCCCAGTACTTC	CASSLGGDQPNPQYF
TRBV7-9	-	TRBJ2-3	-	TGTGCCAGCAGCTTATCTCCAGGTGTAGGCGTAGCAGATACGCAGTATTTT	CASSLSPGVGVADTQYF
TRBV24-1	-	TRBJ2-3	-	TGTGCCACCAGTGACCGGGCCTATACGGAGTATTTT	CATSDRAYTEYF
TRBV19	-	TRBJ2-7	TRBD1	TGTGCCAGTAGTTCAACCCAGGTAGAACGCCGGGACAGGGACTACTACGAGCAGTACTTC	CASSSTQVERRDRDYYEQYF
TRBV7-2	-	TRBJ2-3	TRBD2	TGTGCCAGCAGCCCCAGAGATAGCGGGGGGGCCCCAGATACGCAGTATTTT	CASSPRDSGGAPDTQYF
TRBV10-3	once	TRBJ2-1	-	TGTGCCATCAGGCCGTATGGGAGCTCCTACAATGAGCAGTTCTTC	CAIRPYGSSYNEQFF
TRBV7-9	-	TRBJ2-3	-	TGTGCCAGCAGCCCCCCCTTTAGGATAGGCACAGATACGCAGTATTTT	CASSPPFRIGTDTQYF
TRBV12-3/TRBV12-4	-	TRBJ2-7	TRBD2	TGTGCCAGCAGTTTGGCGGGGGGCTACGAGCAGTACTTC	CASSLAGGYEQYF
TRBV5-8	-	TRBJ1-2	-	TGTGCCAGCAGCCCAAGGTGGTCAGGGGGCTACACCTTC	CASSPRWSGGYTF
TRBV18	-	TRBJ1-5	-	TGTGCCAGCTCACCAAAGCATGATAGCAATCAGCCCCAGCATTTT	CASSPKHDSNQPQHF
TRBV19	-	TRBJ2-3	-	TGTGCCAGTAGTATGCCCGGGGGGCAAGGAGATACGCAGTATTTT	CASSMPGGQGDTQYF
TRBV4-1	-	TRBJ1-1	-	TGCGCCAGCAGCCAAGATTCGGTCCTTGAAGCTTTCTTT	CASSQDSVLEAFF
TRBV29-1	-	TRBJ2-5	-	TGCAGCGTTGAGCCGTCTCTTGAGACCCAGTACTTC	CSVEPSLETQYF
TRBV5-5	-	TRBJ2-5	-	TGTGCCAGCAGCTTGACGGGCAGCCAAGAGACCCAGTACTTC	CASSLTGSQETQYF
TRBV7-2	-	TRBJ2-4	-	TGTGCCAGCAGCGCTTTGGGGAACATTCAGTACTTC	CASSALGNIQYF
TRBV19	-	TRBJ1-2	-	TGTGCCACCTCGACCGGGCAGGGACACTATGGCTACACCTTC	CATSTGQGHYGYTF
TRBV24-1	once	TRBJ1-1	-	TGTGCCACCAGTGACAGGGGCAACACTGAAGCTTTCTTT	CATSDRGNTEAFF
TRBV7-9	once	TRBJ2-1	-	TGTGCCAGCAGTAGGGCGGGAAGCTCCTACAATGAGCAGTTCTTC	CASSRAGSSYNEQFF
TRBV5-1	-	TRBJ2-7	TRBD1	TGCGCCAGCAGCTTGCGACCGGGACAGGGGGGCTACGAGCAGTACTTC	CASSLRPGQGGYEQYF
TRBV28	once	TRBJ2-7	-	TGTGCCAGCAGTTTAGAAAGGCAGGGGTCCGAGCAGTACTTC	CASSLERQGSEQYF
TRBV18	-	TRBJ2-3	TRBD2	TGTGCCAGCTCGCAACTAGCGGGCCAGAGAGTAGATACGCAGTATTTT	CASSQLAGQRVDTQYF
TRBV6-5	-	TRBJ2-1	-	TGTGCCAGCAGTTCGTCACAGGGAGCCTACAATGAGCAGTTCTTC	CASSSSQGAYNEQFF
TRBV6-6	-	TRBJ1-2	-	TGTGCCAGCACTGAGGCTTTGAGTGGCTACACCTTC	CASTEALSGYTF
TRBV28	-	TRBJ1-2	-	TGTGCCAGCAGTCCCGGGCGTGGTAACTATGGCTACACCTTC	CASSPGRGNYGYTF
TRBV5-1	-	TRBJ2-2	-	TGCGCCAGCAGCTTTGCGACAGCGAACACCGGGGAGCTGTTTTTT	CASSFATANTGELFF
TRBV20-1	-	TRBJ2-1	-	TGCAGTGCTAGTTCGGGGGTCCATGAGCAGTTCTTC	CSASSGVHEQFF
TRBV3-1/TRBV3-2	-	TRBJ2-2	-	TGTGCCAGCAGCCAAGCAGGGACCGGGGAGCTGTTTTTT	CASSQAGTGELFF
TRBV28	few	TRBJ2-5	-	TGTGCCAGCAGTTTGCCGAGGGGACGGGAGACCCAGTACTTC	CASSLPRGRETQYF
TRBV10-3	-	TRBJ1-1	-	TGTGCCATCAGTGAGTCCGCAGGGTACACTGAAGCTTTCTTT	CAISESAGYTEAFF
TRBV9	-	TRBJ2-3	-	TGTGCCAGCAGCGTCGACATGACTAGCACAGATACGCAGTATTTT	CASSVDMTSTDTQYF
TRBV19	-	TRBJ1-6	-	TGTGCCAGTAGCTCGACCCCGGGCAGGTCCTATAATTCACCCCTCCACTTT	CASSSTPGRSYNSPLHF
TRBV19	-	TRBJ2-5	-	TGTGCCAGTAGTGAAGGTGGAGAGACCCAGTACTTC	CASSEGGETQYF
TRBV11-3	-	TRBJ1-2	-	TGTGCCAGCAGTGACGGCTACTATGGCTACACCTTC	CASSDGYYGYTF
TRBV29-1	-	TRBJ1-1	-	TGCAGCGTTGGCCCACTACAACCGGCTTTCTTT	CSVGPLQPAFF
TRBV27	-	TRBJ1-1	TRBD1	TGTGCCAGCAGTCCCCGACAGGGCGTGAACACTGAAGCTTTCTTT	CASSPRQGVNTEAFF
TRBV19	-	TRBJ2-1	-	TGTGCCAGTAGTGTCGTACTCTACAATGAGCAGTTCTTC	CASSVVLYNEQFF
TRBV18	-	TRBJ1-5	-	TGTGCCAGCTCGGGGGAGGGCAATCAGCCCCAGCATTTT	CASSGEGNQPQHF
TRBV18	-	TRBJ1-5	-	TGTGCCAGCTCACCATACACGAGAGCAAGCAATCAGCCCCAGCATTTT	CASSPYTRASNQPQHF
TRBV19	-	TRBJ2-1	-	TGTGCCAGTAGTATAGCACTAGCCAATGAGCAGTTCTTC	CASSIALANEQFF
TRBV7-9	-	TRBJ2-1	TRBD1	TGTGCCAGCAGCTTAGGGCAGGGGGCTGATCTCTACAATGAGCAGTTCTTC	CASSLGQGADLYNEQFF
TRBV27	-	TRBJ2-3	-	TGTGCCAGCAGGCCGCTGAAGACCGGAGATACGCAGTATTTT	CASRPLKTGDTQYF
TRBV2	-	TRBJ2-5	TRBD2	TGTGCCAGCAGTTATACTGGGACTAGCGGAAAAGAGACCCAGTACTTC	CASSYTGTSGKETQYF
TRBV19	-	TRBJ1-2	-	TGTGCCAGTCAATCCGCGGCCGGAATTTATGGCTACACCTTC	CASQSAAGIYGYTF
TRBV4-2	-	TRBJ1-2	-	TGTGCCAGCAGCCAAGAACACCTTGGGGGCTACACCTTC	CASSQEHLGGYTF
TRBV5-1	-	TRBJ1-2	-	TGCGCCAGCAGCTCCACGACAGCTAACTATGGCTACACCTTC	CASSSTTANYGYTF
TRBV2	-	TRBJ1-1	-	TGTGCCAGCAGGGAAAGAAGGGGGACTGAAGCTTTCTTT	CASRERRGTEAFF
TRBV5-1	-	TRBJ2-1	TRBD2	TGCGCCAGCAGCCAGCCCATCGGGGGGGGCTATAATGAGCAGTTCTTC	CASSQPIGGGYNEQFF
TRBV9	-	TRBJ1-4	TRBD1	TGTGCCAGCAGCTCCACGGGACAGAGTGAAAAACTGTTTTTT	CASSSTGQSEKLFF